The 5 T cell receptor beta chains given below trace back to one sample, sequenced in a study of CD8+ T cells in alopecia areata. Regarding treatment: oral pan-JAK inhibitor, 5-10 mg twice daily. RNA extraction and reverse transcription yielded cDNA as sequencing template. Libraries were prepared by immunoSEQ multiplex PCR; TCRdb keeps only in-frame clonotypes and omits some of them. The sample shows some 180,000 clones, roughly 50% of them seen only once. The source material was CD8+ T cells sorted from blood, sampled at week 24, from a patient treated with tofacitinib. These receptors came from a human donor with alopecia areata.

V usage is TRBV7-9 and J usage is TRBJ2-7, with 9 bases aligning to TRBD1. CDR3 length: 14 amino acids. Germline assignment: CDR1 SEHNR and CDR2 FQNEAQ (reference sequence). J gave up 2 bases and V 4 bases, and 3 bases lay outside the gene matches. CDR3 nucleotide sequence: TGTGCCAGCAGCTCGGGACAGGGTCCCTACGAGCAGTACTTC. Amino acids: CASSSGQGPYEQYF.

The chain links TRBV11-2 to TRBJ2-7; D is unclear. With 5 bases removed from V and 4 bases from J, the gap between germline ends came to 9 bases. This CDR3 spans 12 amino acids. Per germline, CDR1 SGHAT and CDR2 FQNNGV. DNA of the CDR3: TGTGCCAGCAGCACTATCTATTACGAGCAGTACTTC. This translates into CASSTIYYEQYF.

This chain joins TRBV30 and TRBJ1-2; a possible D gene is TRBD1 (6 bases). The CDR3 has 16 amino acids. Germline CDR1 GTSNPN, CDR2 SVGIG (reference sequence). V was trimmed by 3 bases and J by 0 bases, leaving 17 bases between them. The DNA for the CDR3 is TGTGCCTGGAGACCAGGGGCTCAACTCCCTAACTATGGCTACACCTTC. This codes for CAWRPGAQLPNYGYTF.

This clone was seen a handful of times. The V call is TRBV28, the J call TRBJ2-7; D not resolved. Germline-derived CDR1 and CDR2 are MDHEN and SYDVKM. CDR3 length: 11 amino acids. The V and J ends lost 3 bases and 7 bases respectively, with 7 bases between them. The CDR3 sequence: CASSFGLEQYF. DNA for the CDR3: TGTGCCAGCAGTTTCGGGTTGGAGCAGTACTTC.

A word on this clone: Other DNA sequences in the same sample also yield this CDR3. The V and J genes are TRBV7-3 and TRBJ2-1, with D tentatively TRBD2 (6 bases). The CDR3 totals 15 residues. Germline values: CDR1 SGHTA, CDR2 FQGTGA. V lost 2 bases to trimming and J lost 4 bases, with 12 bases between them. The CDR3 reads CASSLSGGEYNEQFF. CDR3 DNA sequence: TGTGCCAGCAGCTTATCCGGGGGTGAATACAATGAGCAGTTCTTC.